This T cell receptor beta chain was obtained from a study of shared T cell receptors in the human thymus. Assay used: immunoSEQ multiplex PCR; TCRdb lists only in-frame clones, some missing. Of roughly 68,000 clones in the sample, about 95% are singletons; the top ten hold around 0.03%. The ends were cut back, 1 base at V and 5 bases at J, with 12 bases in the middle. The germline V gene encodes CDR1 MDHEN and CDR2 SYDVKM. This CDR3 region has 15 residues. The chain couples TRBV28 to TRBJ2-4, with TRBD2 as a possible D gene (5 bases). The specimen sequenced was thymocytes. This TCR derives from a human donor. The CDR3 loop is CASSLSGKPENIQYF. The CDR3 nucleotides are TGTGCCAGCAGTTTATCCGGGAAGCCAGAAAACATTCAGTACTTC.